A selection of T cell receptor beta chains follows, all from one sample in a study of CD8 T cells in ankylosing spondylitis. TCRdb independently ran MiXCR on the 5' RACE reads; one entry per CDR3 protein. Of approximately 350,000 distinct CDR3 sequences detected, approximately 20% appear once; the ten largest clones hold around 13%. The material sequenced was blood, either unsorted or a sorted T cell fraction (not recorded which). These receptors all stem from a male donor with ankylosing spondylitis or in good health (not recorded which). The CDR3 runs from the conserved cysteine through the conserved F or W. Each record gives: J gene, CDR3 length, clone size, D gene, V gene, CDR3 DNA, CDR3 protein. A D gene is named only where the DNA matches it firmly. Clone size, where shown, is once, few, many, or a class for clones that have expanded.

TRBJ2-7 15 - - TRBV4-2 TGTGCCAGCAGCCAAGGACGGGGCCAACCCTACGAGCAGTACTTC CASSQGRGQPYEQYF
TRBJ2-7 13 few - TRBV2 TGTGCCAGCAGGATGGACGGGACCTACGAGCAGTACTTC CASRMDGTYEQYF
TRBJ2-3 17 - TRBD2 TRBV7-9 TGTGCCAGCAGCCCCCCTAGGCTAGCGGGGAGCACAGATACGCAGTATTTT CASSPPRLAGSTDTQYF
TRBJ1-1 14 few TRBD1 TRBV12-3/TRBV12-4 TGTGCCAGCAGTCACCGGGACAGACGGAGCGAAGCTTTCTTT CASSHRDRRSEAFF
TRBJ2-7 15 - - TRBV12-3/TRBV12-4 TGTGCCAGCAGAAGTGACGAAGACGGATCCTACGAGCAGTACTTC CASRSDEDGSYEQYF
TRBJ2-2 16 once - TRBV12-3/TRBV12-4 TGTGCCAGCAGTTTAGGACCCGACGAGGACACCGGGGAGCTGTTTTTT CASSLGPDEDTGELFF
TRBJ2-5 16 - - TRBV12-3/TRBV12-4 TGTGCCAGCAGTTTAACCCGCAACGCCGGGGGAGAGACCCAGTACTTC CASSLTRNAGGETQYF
TRBJ2-2 17 - - TRBV12-3/TRBV12-4 TGTGCCAGCAGCAAAGTTTATATCAGGGCTGGCGCCGGGGAGCTGTTTTTT CASSKVYIRAGAGELFF
TRBJ1-2 14 - TRBD1 TRBV4-1 TGCGCCAGCAGCCAATCCCCGGGACAGCATGGCTACACCTTC CASSQSPGQHGYTF
TRBJ2-7 13 - - TRBV6-1 TGTGCCAGCAGTGAGCAACAAGACTACGAGCAGTACTTC CASSEQQDYEQYF
TRBJ2-5 14 few TRBD2 TRBV27 TGTGCCAGCAGTGCTGACGGGGGGGAAGAGACCCAGTACTTC CASSADGGEETQYF
TRBJ2-1 13 few TRBD1 TRBV19 TGTGCCACCAGGGACAGGGGCTACAATGAGCAGTTCTTC CATRDRGYNEQFF
TRBJ2-1 16 - TRBD1 TRBV20-1 TGCAGTGCTACCGGACAGGACCCTAGCTCCTACAATGAGCAGTTCTTC CSATGQDPSSYNEQFF
TRBJ1-5 13 few - TRBV7-8 TGTGCCAGCAGCCCTATCAGCAATCAGCCCCAGCATTTT CASSPISNQPQHF
TRBJ2-7 11 - - TRBV5-6 TGTGCCAGCAGCTTGCAGCGCGAGCAGTACTTC CASSLQREQYF
TRBJ2-3 16 - - TRBV7-9 TGTGCCAGCAGCTTAGCCGACCCCCCTAGCACAGATACGCAGTATTTT CASSLADPPSTDTQYF
TRBJ1-6 14 - - TRBV27 TGTGCCAGCAGTTTAGTAGGAGATAATTCACCCCTCCACTTT CASSLVGDNSPLHF
TRBJ1-1 15 - - TRBV20-1 TGCAGTGCTAGAGATCTGGTAGTGATGCAGGGTGAAGCTTTCTTT CSARDLVVMQGEAFF
TRBJ2-3 14 many - TRBV12-3/TRBV12-4 TGTGCCAGCGAGAGTCCGGACGGCACAGATACGCAGTATTTT CASESPDGTDTQYF
TRBJ2-7 13 - - TRBV13 TGTGCCAGCTCCCTCTCAGGGTCGCGGGAGCAGTACTTC CASSLSGSREQYF
TRBJ1-2 14 - - TRBV12-3/TRBV12-4 TGTGCCAGCAGTGCGACCACAGTTAACTATGGCTACACCTTC CASSATTVNYGYTF
TRBJ2-3 15 few TRBD2 TRBV10-2 TGCGCCAGCAGTGTGTCTGGGACTAGTTTCGATACGCAGTATTTT CASSVSGTSFDTQYF
TRBJ2-7 14 few - TRBV29-1 TGCAGCGTTGAAGTTGAGGGGGGAGGCTACGAGCAGTACTTC CSVEVEGGGYEQYF
TRBJ1-2 13 few - TRBV20-1 TGCAGTGCTAGCCCAGCTGACAACTATGGCTACACCTTC CSASPADNYGYTF
TRBJ1-4 14 few TRBD1 TRBV5-1 TGCGCCAGCAGCAAGGGACAGGGCGGTGAAAAACTGTTTTTT CASSKGQGGEKLFF
TRBJ2-7 14 - TRBD1 TRBV7-9 TGTGCCAGCAGTTGGGTGACAGGGGGCGACGAGCAGTACTTC CASSWVTGGDEQYF
TRBJ2-7 15 - - TRBV2 TGTGCCAGCAGTGAATGGCTGAAAAGCTCCTACGAGCAGTACTTC CASSEWLKSSYEQYF
TRBJ1-2 15 few TRBD1 TRBV3-1 TGTGCCAGCAGCCATGTGGGACAGGACATCTATGGCTACACCTTC CASSHVGQDIYGYTF
TRBJ1-1 15 few - TRBV3-1 TGTGCCAGCAGCCAAGGGACAGACATTTGGGCTGAAGCTTTCTTT CASSQGTDIWAEAFF
TRBJ2-7 18 few - TRBV6-1 TGTGCCAGCAGTGAACGATCTCCAGCAACTCTACCCCTCTACGAGCAGTACTTC CASSERSPATLPLYEQYF
TRBJ2-3 15 many - TRBV5-1 TGCGCCAGCACCGAGGTCGAGTCTAGCACAGATACGCAGTATTTT CASTEVESSTDTQYF
TRBJ2-5 13 few - TRBV7-3 TGTGCCAGCAGCTTAACTCCCCCGGAGACCCAGTACTTC CASSLTPPETQYF